This TCR beta chain was retrieved from a study of cytomegalovirus exposure and HLA in healthy donors. Study-wide findings and caveats: A later analysis reported that several of the most significant clusters appeared to be linked to common viral pathogens, among them Epstein-Barr virus. Some highly shared sequence variants likely arose as a pipeline artifact.

The primer mix had 60 Vbeta and 13 Jbeta primers. Some clones are missing from TCRdb's copy, which holds only in-frame ones; the method was immunoSEQ multiplex PCR. Its table lists 35,000 to 45,000 clones. About this clone itself: Antigen unknown.

Trimming took off 5 bases at V and 6 bases at J, with 12 bases between the two ends. The CDR3 runs to 14 residues. Germline CDR1 SGHNT, CDR2 YYREEE (reference sequence). J is TRBJ1-6 and V is TRBV5-4, with D perhaps TRBD1 (6 bases). The sample taken for sequencing was PBMCs. The TCR sequence derives from a male donor in good health and CMV-seronegative. CDR3 in DNA: TGTGCCAGCAGGGACAGCCAGCTTAATTCACCCCTCCACTTT. Its protein product is CASRDSQLNSPLHF.